This TCR beta chain stems from a study of T cell responses to AZD1222 COVID-19 vaccine. Turning to the study itself: Second-dose groups at about 4 or about 12 weeks were pooled. Study-wide points: In all cases, repertoires were sampled only after the peak T cell response. Donors were mostly white British, more females; clonal diversity possibly underestimated.

The repertoire was sequenced with immunoSEQ multiplex PCR; TCRdb's copy has only in-frame clones and lacks some. The sample consists of 90,000 to 150,000 clones, more than 85% of them appearing once. As regards this clone: Its antigen is unknown.

This TCR derives from an adult in good health. Sequencing used peripheral blood, obtained on day 0 of AZD1222 vaccination.

The CDR3 protein is CASSFDHSASPLHF. The CDR3 DNA follows: TGTGCCAGCAGCTTTGATCATTCGGCGTCACCCCTCCACTTT. The rearrangement joins TRBV7-3 to TRBJ1-6; no reliable D call. This CDR3 is built from 14 residues. Germline lookup yields CDR1 SGHTA and CDR2 FQGTGA. Trimming stripped 3 bases from V and 10 bases from J, with 13 bases between.